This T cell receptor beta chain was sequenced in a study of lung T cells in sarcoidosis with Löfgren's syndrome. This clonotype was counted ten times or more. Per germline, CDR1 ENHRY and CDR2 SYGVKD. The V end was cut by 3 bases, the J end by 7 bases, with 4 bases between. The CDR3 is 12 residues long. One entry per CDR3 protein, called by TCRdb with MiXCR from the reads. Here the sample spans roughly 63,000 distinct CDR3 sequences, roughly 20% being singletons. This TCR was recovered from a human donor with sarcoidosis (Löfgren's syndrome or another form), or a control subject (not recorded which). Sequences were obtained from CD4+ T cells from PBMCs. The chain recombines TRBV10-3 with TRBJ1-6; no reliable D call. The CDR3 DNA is TGTGCCATCAGTGAAGGGAATTCACCCCTCCACTTT. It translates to CAISEGNSPLHF.